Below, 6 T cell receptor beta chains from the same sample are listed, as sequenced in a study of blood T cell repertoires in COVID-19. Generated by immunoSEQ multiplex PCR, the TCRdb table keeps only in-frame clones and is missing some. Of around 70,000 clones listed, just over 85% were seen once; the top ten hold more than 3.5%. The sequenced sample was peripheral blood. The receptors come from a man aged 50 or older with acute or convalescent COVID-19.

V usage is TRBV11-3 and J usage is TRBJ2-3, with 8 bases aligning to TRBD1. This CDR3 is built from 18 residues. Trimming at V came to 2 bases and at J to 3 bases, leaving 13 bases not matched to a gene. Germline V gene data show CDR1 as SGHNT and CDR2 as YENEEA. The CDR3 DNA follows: TGTGCCAGCAGCTTACTCCCCCAGGGGGCGTTTGCAACAGATACGCAGTATTTT. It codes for CASSLLPQGAFATDTQYF.

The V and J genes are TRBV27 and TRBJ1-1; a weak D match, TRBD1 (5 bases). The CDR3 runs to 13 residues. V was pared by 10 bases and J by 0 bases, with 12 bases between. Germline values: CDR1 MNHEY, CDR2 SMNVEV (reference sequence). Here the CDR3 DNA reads TGTGCCATCGGGGGACGGATGAACACTGAAGCTTTCTTT. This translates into CAIGGRMNTEAFF.

Here the CDR3 reads CASTLQGASRDTQYF. In nucleotides, the CDR3 is TGTGCCAGCACGCTACAGGGGGCTTCTAGAGATACGCAGTATTTT. V and J are TRBV28 and TRBJ2-3; TRBD1 agrees at 9 bases. CDR3 size: 15 residues. V shed 7 bases and J 5 bases; nucleotides not matched to a gene: 10. Germline V lookup: CDR1 MDHEN, CDR2 SYDVKM. Using reference TRBV28 and TRBJ2-3 for the parts outside the CDR3, the full variable domain is DVKVTQSSRYLVKRTGEKVFLECVQDMDHENMFWYRQDPGLGLRLIYFSYDVKMKEKGDIPEGYSVSREKKERFSLILESASTNQTSMYLCASTLQGASRDTQYFGPGTRLTVL.

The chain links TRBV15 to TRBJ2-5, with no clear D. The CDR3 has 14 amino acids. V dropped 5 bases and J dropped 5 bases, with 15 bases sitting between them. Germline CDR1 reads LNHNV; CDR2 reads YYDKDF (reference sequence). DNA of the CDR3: TGTGCCACCAGCTCCCGCCCGGGTTCGGAGACCCAGTACTTC. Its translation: CATSSRPGSETQYF.

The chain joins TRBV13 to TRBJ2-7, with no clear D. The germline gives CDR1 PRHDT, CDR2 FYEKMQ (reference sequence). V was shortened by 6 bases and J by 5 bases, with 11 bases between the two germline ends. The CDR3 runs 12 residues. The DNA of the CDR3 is TGTGCCAGCAGAGAACGAGGCAACGAGCAGTACTTC. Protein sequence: CASRERGNEQYF.

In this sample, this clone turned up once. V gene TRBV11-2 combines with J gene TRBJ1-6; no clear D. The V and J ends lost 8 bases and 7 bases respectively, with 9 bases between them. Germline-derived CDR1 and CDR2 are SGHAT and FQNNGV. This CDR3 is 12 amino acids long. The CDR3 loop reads CASPTPNSPLHF. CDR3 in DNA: TGTGCCAGCCCTACGCCCAATTCACCCCTCCACTTT. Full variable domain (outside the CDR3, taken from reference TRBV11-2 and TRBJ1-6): EAGVAQSPRYKIIEKRQSVAFWCNPISGHATLYWYQQILGQGPKLLIQFQNNGVVDDSQLPKDRFSAERLKGVDSTLKIQPAKLEDSAVYLCASPTPNSPLHFGNGTRLTVT.